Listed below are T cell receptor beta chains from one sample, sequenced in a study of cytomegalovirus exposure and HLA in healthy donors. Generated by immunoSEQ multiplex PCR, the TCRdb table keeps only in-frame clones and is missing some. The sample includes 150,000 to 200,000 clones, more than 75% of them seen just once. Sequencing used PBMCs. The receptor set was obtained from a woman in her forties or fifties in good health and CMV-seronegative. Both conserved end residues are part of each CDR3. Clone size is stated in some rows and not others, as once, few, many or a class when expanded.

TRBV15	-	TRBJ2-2	CATSSGSGDGELFF
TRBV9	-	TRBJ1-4	CASSVGAYNEKLFF
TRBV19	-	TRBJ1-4	CASTVQGISEKLFF
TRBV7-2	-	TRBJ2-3	CASSLGGTGASTDTQYF
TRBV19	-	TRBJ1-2	CASSPLTGWGGYTF
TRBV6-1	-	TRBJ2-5	CASRSPNQETQYF
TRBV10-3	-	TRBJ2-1	CAISVVGQTRGNEQFF
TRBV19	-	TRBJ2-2	CASSRGQSRTGELFF
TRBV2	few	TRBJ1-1	CASRTQGAYTEAFF
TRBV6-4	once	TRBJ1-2	CASSAQGGYGYTF
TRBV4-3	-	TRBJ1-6	CASSQDHRENSPLHF
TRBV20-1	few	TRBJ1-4	CSAAREEKLFF
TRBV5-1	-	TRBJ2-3	CASSLEAGQATTDTQYF
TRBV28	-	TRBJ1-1	CASRSGQGTFF
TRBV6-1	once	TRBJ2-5	CASSDPVRGHGETQYF
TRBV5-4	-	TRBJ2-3	CASSPAGRGDTQYF
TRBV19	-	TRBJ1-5	CASSRQGASNQPQHF
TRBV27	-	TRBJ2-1	CASSALAGALGEQFF
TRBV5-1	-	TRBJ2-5	CASRPLTSLETQYF
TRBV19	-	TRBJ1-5	CASSLTGYQPQHF
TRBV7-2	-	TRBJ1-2	CASTIAGGNYGYTF
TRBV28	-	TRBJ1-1	CASSLTGGGTEAFF
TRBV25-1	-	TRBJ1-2	CASSERHGAGGYTF
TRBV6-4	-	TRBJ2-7	CASHPPGAGGHYEQYF
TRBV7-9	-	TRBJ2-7	CASSLLPGTGTHEQYF
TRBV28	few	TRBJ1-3	CASSLYIGTGHSGNTIYF
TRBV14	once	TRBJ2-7	CASSQVNSLNEQYF
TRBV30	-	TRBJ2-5	CAPVPPPETQYF
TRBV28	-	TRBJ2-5	CATRQTKRETQYF
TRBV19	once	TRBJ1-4	CASSLQGLDEKLFF
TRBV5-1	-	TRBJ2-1	CASSLTGTESFNEQFF
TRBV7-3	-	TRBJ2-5	CASSPLAGGVETQYF
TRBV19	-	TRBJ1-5	CASSNRQSNQPQHF
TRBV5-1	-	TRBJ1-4	CASSDRGRGEKLFF
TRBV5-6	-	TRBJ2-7	CASSLYGTGGYEQYF